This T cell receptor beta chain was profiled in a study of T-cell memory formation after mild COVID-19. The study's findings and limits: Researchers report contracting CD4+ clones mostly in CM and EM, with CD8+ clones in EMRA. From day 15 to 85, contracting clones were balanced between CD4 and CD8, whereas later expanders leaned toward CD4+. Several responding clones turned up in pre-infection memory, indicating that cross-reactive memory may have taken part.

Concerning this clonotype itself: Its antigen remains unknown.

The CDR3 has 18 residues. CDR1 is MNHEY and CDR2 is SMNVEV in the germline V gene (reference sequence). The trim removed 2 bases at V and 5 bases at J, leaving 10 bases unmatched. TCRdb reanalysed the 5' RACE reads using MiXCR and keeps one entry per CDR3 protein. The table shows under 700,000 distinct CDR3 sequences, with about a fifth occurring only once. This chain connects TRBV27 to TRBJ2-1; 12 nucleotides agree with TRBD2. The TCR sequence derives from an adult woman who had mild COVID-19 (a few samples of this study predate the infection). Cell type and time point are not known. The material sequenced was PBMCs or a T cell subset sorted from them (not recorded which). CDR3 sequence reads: CASSLRRLAGVGNNEQFF. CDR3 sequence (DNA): TGTGCCAGCAGTTTACGTCGACTAGCGGGAGTGGGTAACAATGAGCAGTTCTTC.